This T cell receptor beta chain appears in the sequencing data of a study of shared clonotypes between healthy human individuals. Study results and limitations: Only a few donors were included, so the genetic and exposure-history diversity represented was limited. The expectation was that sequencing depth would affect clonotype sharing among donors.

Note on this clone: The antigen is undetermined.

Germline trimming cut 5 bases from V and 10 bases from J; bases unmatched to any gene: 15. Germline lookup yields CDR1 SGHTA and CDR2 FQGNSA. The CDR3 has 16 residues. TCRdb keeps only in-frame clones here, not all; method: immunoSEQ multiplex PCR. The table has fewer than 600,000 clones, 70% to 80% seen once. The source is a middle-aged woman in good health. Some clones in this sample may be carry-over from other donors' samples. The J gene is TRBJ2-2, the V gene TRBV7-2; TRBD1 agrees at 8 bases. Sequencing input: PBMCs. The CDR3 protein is CASSGRDRISGEELFF. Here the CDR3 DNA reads TGTGCCAGCAGCGGCCGGGACAGGATCTCTGGTGAGGAGCTGTTTTTT.